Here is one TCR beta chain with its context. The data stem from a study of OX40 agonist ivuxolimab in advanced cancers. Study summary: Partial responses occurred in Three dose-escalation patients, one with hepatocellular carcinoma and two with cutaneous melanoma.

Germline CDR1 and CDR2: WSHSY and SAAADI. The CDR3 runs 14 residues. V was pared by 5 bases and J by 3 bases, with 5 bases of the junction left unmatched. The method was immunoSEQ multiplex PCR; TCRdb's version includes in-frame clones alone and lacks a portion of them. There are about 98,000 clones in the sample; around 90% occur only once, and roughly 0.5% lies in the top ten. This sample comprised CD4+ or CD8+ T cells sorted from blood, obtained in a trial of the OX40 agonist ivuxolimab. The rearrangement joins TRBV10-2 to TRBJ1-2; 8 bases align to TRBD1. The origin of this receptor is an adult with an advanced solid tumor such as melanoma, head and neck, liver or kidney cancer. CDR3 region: CASSKNRGDYGYTF. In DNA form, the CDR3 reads TGCGCCAGCAGTAAAAACAGGGGGGACTATGGCTACACCTTC.